This T cell receptor (beta chain) was sequenced for a study of blood T cell repertoires in COVID-19. Whole-study context: PBMCs, B-cell-depleted T cells, or T cells were the source of the cDNA or gDNA that made up the material.

Deletions cut 4 bases from V and 11 bases from J, with 13 bases between. Germline values: CDR1 SGHRS, CDR2 YFSETQ. The CDR3 is 13 amino acids. TCRdb's copy holds only in-frame clones and misses some; the assay was immunoSEQ multiplex PCR. This sample carries about 250,000 clones, 65% to 85% of them seen once, and the ten largest clones take roughly 5.7%. The V call is TRBV5-1, the J call TRBJ1-6; D not certain. The sample taken for sequencing was peripheral blood. The sequence came from a man older than 75 with acute or convalescent COVID-19. CDR3 coding DNA: TGCGCCAGCAGCGACGGGAGTGTTCCACCCCTCCACTTT. It codes for CASSDGSVPPLHF.